This entry lists 25 T cell receptor beta chains sequenced from one sample in a study of glioma-infiltrating T cells after dendritic cell vaccination. TCRdb keeps only in-frame clones here, not all; method: immunoSEQ multiplex PCR. The repertoire includes tens of thousands of clones, about 86% of them detected once, and 15% to 18% sits in the top ten. As for time point: after dendritic cell vaccination, including at tumor progression/relapse. The sample consisted of blood, taken after dendritic cell vaccination. The origin of the receptors is a human donor with glioblastoma.

The J gene is TRBJ2-7, the V gene TRBV18; D ambiguous. There are 13 residues in the CDR3. CDR1 is KGHSH and CDR2 is LQKENI in the germline V gene. Between the trimmed V and J ends, which lost 0 bases and 2 bases, there was a span of 5 bases. Here the CDR3 DNA reads TGTGCCAGCTCACCACCTTCTACCTACGAGCAGTACTTC. This encodes CASSPPSTYEQYF.

CDR3 nucleotide sequence: TGTGCCAGCAGCGCAGATACAGGGGGCTGGACTAATGAAAAACTGTTTTTT. This gives the protein CASSADTGGWTNEKLFF. V is TRBV5-4 and J is TRBJ1-4, with 9 bases lining up with TRBD1. The germline V gene has CDR1 SGHNT and CDR2 YYREEE (reference sequence). This CDR3 is 17 amino acids long. V shed 4 bases and J 2 bases; nucleotides not matched to a gene: 9.

V gene TRBV13 combines with J gene TRBJ1-2; 7 bases align to TRBD1. This CDR3 is 15 amino acids long. V dropped 2 bases and J dropped 0; count of bases not matched to a gene: 3. Germline loops: CDR1 PRHDT, CDR2 FYEKMQ (reference sequence). CDR3 sequence reads: CASSLYRGPNYGYTF. CDR3 DNA: TGTGCCAGCAGCTTATACAGGGGCCCTAACTATGGCTACACCTTC.

The CDR3 protein is CASSSPRGQQEETQYF. In DNA, the CDR3 is TGTGCCAGCAGCTCCCCTCGCGGACAGCAGGAAGAGACCCAGTACTTC. The rearrangement links TRBV7-9 to TRBJ2-5, with D maybe TRBD1 (6 bases). With 4 bases removed from V and 3 bases from J, the gap between germline ends came to 18 bases. CDR3 length: 16 amino acids. Germline V lookup: CDR1 SEHNR, CDR2 FQNEAQ (reference sequence). Full variable domain (outside the CDR3, taken from reference TRBV7-9 and TRBJ2-5): DTGVSQNPRHKITKRGQNVTFRCDPISEHNRLYWYRQTLGQGPEFLTYFQNEAQLEKSRLLSDRFSAERPKGSFSTLEIQRTEQGDSAMYLCASSSPRGQQEETQYFGPGTRLLVL.

This chain uses TRBV11-3 with TRBJ2-2, with 8 positions matching TRBD1. The germline CDR1 and CDR2 sequences are SGHNT and YENEEA. CDR3 length: 17 amino acids. After removal of 5 bases from V and 5 bases from J, the junction contained 13 bases not matched to a gene. CDR3: CASSLWSGTGHTGELFF. In nucleotides, the CDR3 is TGTGCCAGCAGCCTATGGTCCGGGACAGGACATACCGGGGAGCTGTTTTTT.

This clone has only a few counts. The chain is built from TRBV7-6 and TRBJ2-5; TRBD2 aligns across 9 bases. The CDR3 length is 16 residues. Germline V gene data show CDR1 as SGHVS and CDR2 as FNYEAQ. V shed 5 bases, J shed 4 bases, and the junction held 11 bases outside the gene matches. The CDR3 loop reads CASSAVLAGEGETQYF. As DNA, the CDR3 is TGTGCCAGCAGCGCGGTATTAGCGGGGGAGGGAGAGACCCAGTACTTC.

This rearrangement joins TRBV15 to TRBJ2-5, with TRBD2 identical over 13 bases. Germline lookup yields CDR1 LNHNV and CDR2 YYDKDF (reference sequence). The CDR3 runs 18 residues. Trimming took 1 base from V and 4 from J; bases not matched to a gene: 9. Here the CDR3 reads CATSRAPPTSGGAETQYF. Here the CDR3 DNA reads TGTGCCACCAGCAGAGCCCCGCCCACTAGCGGGGGGGCAGAGACCCAGTACTTC.

This sequence joins TRBV7-3 and TRBJ2-1, with 8 nucleotides matching TRBD1. CDR1 SGHTA and CDR2 FQGTGA come from the germline V gene. This CDR3 has 15 amino acids. V shed 5 bases and J 6 bases; nucleotides not matched to a gene: 9. The CDR3 spells CASSKDRALLNEQFF. The CDR3 DNA is TGTGCCAGCAGCAAGGACAGGGCCTTGCTCAATGAGCAGTTCTTC.

Here the CDR3 reads CASSANLRKGGPPQPQHF. The CDR3 DNA sequence: TGTGCCAGCAGCGCAAATCTCAGGAAAGGGGGACCCCCTCAGCCCCAGCATTTT. The chain links TRBV7-8 to TRBJ1-5; weak D call: TRBD1 (6 bases). In germline, CDR1 is SGHVS, CDR2 FQNEAQ. Trimming cost V 5 bases and J 6 bases, with 26 bases left between them. The CDR3 length is 18 residues.

The CDR3 bases are TGTGCCAGCAGCTCACAGGCAGGACAAGAGACCCAGTACTTC. This codes for CASSSQAGQETQYF. This chain joins TRBV7-2 and TRBJ2-5, with D possibly being TRBD1 (5 bases). Trimming shortened V by 4 bases and J by 2 bases, and 11 bases separated the two germline ends. The CDR3 loop spans 14 amino acids. Germline V CDR1 and CDR2: SGHTA, FQGNSA.

The V call is TRBV7-9, the J call TRBJ2-3, with 14 bases aligning to TRBD2. The V gene's germline CDR1 is SEHNR and CDR2 FQNEAQ (reference sequence). The length of the CDR3 is 16 residues. The junction had 4 bases not matched to a gene; V was cut back by 5 bases and J by 3 bases. The CDR3 sequence: CASSTRLAGGTDTQYF. As DNA, the CDR3 is TGTGCCAGCAGCACAAGACTAGCGGGAGGGACAGATACGCAGTATTTT.

This clone was recorded a few times. The chain couples TRBV6-5 to TRBJ1-1; no firm D call. The V gene's germline CDR1 is MNHEY and CDR2 SVGAGI. The CDR3 has 14 residues. V was clipped by 6 bases and J by 1 base, with 12 bases between them. CDR3 nucleotide sequence: TGTGCCAGCAGCCGGTACCGCGAGAACACTGAAGCTTTCTTT. Protein product: CASSRYRENTEAFF.

V and J are TRBV30 and TRBJ1-3; 10 bases line up with TRBD1. Germline assignment: CDR1 GTSNPN and CDR2 SVGIG (reference sequence). This CDR3 has 15 amino acids. After removal of 3 bases from V and 4 bases from J, the junction contained 6 bases not matched to a gene. The CDR3 DNA follows: TGTGCCTGGAGGCGGGACAGGGGATTCGGAAACACCATATATTTT. Residues: CAWRRDRGFGNTIYF. The full variable domain, its missing parts supplied by reference TRBV30 and TRBJ1-3, is SQTIHQWPATLVQPVGSPLSLECTVEGTSNPNLYWYRQAAGRGLQLLFYSVGIGQISSEVPQNLSASRPQDRQFILSSKKLLLSDSGFYLCAWRRDRGFGNTIYFGEGSWLTVV.

This rearrangement joins TRBV27 to TRBJ2-7; 9 bases line up with TRBD2. Looked up from germline, CDR1 is MNHEY and CDR2 is SMNVEV (reference sequence). This CDR3 contains 14 residues. V shed 3 bases, J shed 7 bases, and the junction held 7 bases outside the gene matches. DNA for the CDR3: TGTGCCAGCAGTTTTGCTAGCGGGGCGGGTGAGCAGTACTTC. Translated, it gives CASSFASGAGEQYF.

This clone has just a few counts. The chain couples TRBV5-8 to TRBJ1-5, with 7 positions matching TRBD1. This CDR3 has 14 residues. Trimming cost V 6 bases and J 4 bases; bases outside gene matches: 7. Germline V gene sequence: CDR1 SGHTS, CDR2 YDEGEE. CDR3 bases: TGTGCCAGCACCAGGGGGGAACGGAATCAGCCCCAGCATTTT. Its protein product is CASTRGERNQPQHF.

The chain uses TRBV29-1 and TRBJ2-3; 10 nucleotides match TRBD2. This CDR3 has 14 residues. Germline CDR1 reads SQVTM; CDR2 reads ANQGSEA. V gave up 4 bases and J gave up 8 bases; unmatched junction bases: 9. The DNA for the CDR3 is TGCAGCGTTGGAGCGGGGGGGCTAGCGGCTACGCAGTATTTT. As protein: CSVGAGGLAATQYF.

Regarding this clone: Other DNA sequences in this specimen translate into the identical CDR3. J is TRBJ1-1 and V is TRBV27; D is unclear. Germline CDR1 MNHEY, CDR2 SMNVEV (reference sequence). CDR3 length: 13 residues. Deletions cut 3 bases from V and 1 base from J, with 6 bases between. DNA of the CDR3: TGTGCCAGCAGTTTCGGAGGGAACACTGAAGCTTTCTTT. Amino acid sequence: CASSFGGNTEAFF.

V usage is TRBV12-2 and J usage is TRBJ2-3; the DNA was not used to check the table's D call, TRBD2. TRBV12-2 is described as a pseudogene. The CDR3 has 15 residues. The CDR3 here is CASRFSGGATDTQYF. CDR3 nucleotides: TGTGCAAGTCGCTTTAGCGGGGGGGCCACGGATACGCAGTATTTT.

The chain uses TRBV9 and TRBJ2-3, with 8 nucleotides matching TRBD2. V lost 6 bases and J lost 6; bases outside the gene matches: 18. CDR1 SGDLS and CDR2 YYNGEE come from the germline V gene. This CDR3 has 17 amino acids. CDR3 in amino acids: CASNGRRRGARQDTQYF. CDR3 bases: TGTGCCAGCAACGGCCGTCGGCGGGGGGCCCGGCAGGATACGCAGTATTTT.

The V gene is TRBV4-2, the J gene TRBJ1-5, with 7 positions matching TRBD1. This CDR3 contains 17 residues. Germline V gives CDR1 LGHNA, CDR2 YNFKEQ. After removal of 2 bases from V and 6 bases from J, the junction contained 13 bases not matched to a gene. The CDR3 region is CASSQLVRQGRGQPQHF. As DNA, the CDR3 is TGTGCCAGCAGCCAATTAGTCCGACAGGGTCGAGGTCAGCCCCAGCATTTT.

The chain links TRBV7-9 to TRBJ1-5; tentatively, D is TRBD1 (6 bases). The CDR3 contains 19 residues. CDR1 and CDR2 (germline): SEHNR, FQNEAQ (reference sequence). Trimming left V 1 base short and J 2 bases short, with 21 bases between. CDR3 residues: CASSLEGSEQGRGNQPQHF. The CDR3, as DNA: TGTGCCAGCAGCTTAGAAGGGTCAGAACAGGGCCGCGGCAATCAGCCCCAGCATTTT. Full variable domain (rest looked up from reference TRBV7-9 and TRBJ1-5): DTGVSQNPRHKITKRGQNVTFRCDPISEHNRLYWYRQTLGQGPEFLTYFQNEAQLEKSRLLSDRFSAERPKGSFSTLEIQRTEQGDSAMYLCASSLEGSEQGRGNQPQHFGDGTRLSIL.

Turning to this clone: Mismatch with germline at one junction end may stem from a read error. The chain is built from TRBV7-7 and TRBJ2-3, with 9 nucleotides matching TRBD2. This CDR3 region has 15 residues. Germline CDR1 and CDR2: SSHAT and FNYEAQ (reference sequence). The CDR3 loop reads CASSQGLASTDTQYF. The CDR3 DNA sequence: TGTGCTAGCAGCCAGGGACTAGCTAGCACAGATACGCAGTATTTT.

This chain joins TRBV5-8 and TRBJ2-7; the D is unclear. The length of the CDR3 is 15 residues. From germline, CDR1 is SGHTS and CDR2 YDEGEE. Deletions cut 4 bases from V and 3 bases from J, with 17 bases between. CDR3 nucleotide sequence: TGTGCCAGCAGCCACCGTTTGGGCAGCCTCTACGAGCAGTACTTC. Its translation: CASSHRLGSLYEQYF.

The sample holds one count of this clone. This rearrangement joins TRBV6-1 to TRBJ1-2, with TRBD1 matching 10 bases. After removal of 3 bases from V and 1 base from J, the junction contained 8 bases not matched to a gene. Germline V gene lookup returns CDR1 MNHNS and CDR2 SASEGT. This CDR3 contains 17 residues. CDR3: CASSDLPGQGLNYGYTF. CDR3 nucleotides: TGTGCCAGCAGTGACCTACCGGGACAGGGGCTTAACTATGGCTACACCTTC.

V gene TRBV2 combines with J gene TRBJ1-2, with D unclear. Germline V gene lookup returns CDR1 SNHLY and CDR2 FYNNEI. V was pared by 6 bases and J by 2 bases, with 7 bases between. The CDR3 covers 12 residues. CDR3 loop: CASSTGNYGYTF. Written as DNA, the CDR3 is TGTGCCAGCAGCACGGGAAACTATGGCTACACCTTC. Using reference TRBV2 and TRBJ1-2 for the parts outside the CDR3, the full variable domain is EPEVTQTPSHQVTQMGQEVILRCVPISNHLYFYWYRQILGQKVEFLVSFYNNEISEKSEIFDDQFSVERPDGSNFTLKIRSTKLEDSAMYFCASSTGNYGYTFGSGTRLTVV.